Presented here are 22 T cell receptor beta chains from one specimen sequenced in a study of blood T cell repertoires in COVID-19. The protocol was immunoSEQ multiplex PCR, while the TCRdb copy is restricted to in-frame clones and leaves out a portion. The repertoire holds some 310,000 clones, around nine tenths seen once, with around 9% in the top ten. The sequenced material came from PBMCs or T cells enriched from blood (not recorded which). These receptors all come from a woman between 25 and 40 years old who had recovered from COVID-19.

The chain joins TRBV19 to TRBJ2-7, with TRBD2 as a possible D gene (6 bases). V was trimmed by 8 bases and J by 2 bases, leaving 13 bases between them. Germline CDR1 and CDR2: LNHDA and SQIVND (reference sequence). The CDR3 is made up of 13 amino acids. The CDR3 loop is CASASGLTYEQYF. The CDR3 nucleotides are TGTGCCAGTGCAAGCGGGCTAACCTACGAGCAGTACTTC.

The chain is built from TRBV6-5 and TRBJ2-1, with D possibly TRBD1 on 6 matching bases. This CDR3 has 13 amino acids. Germline-derived CDR1 and CDR2 are MNHEY and SVGAGI. V was pared by 5 bases and J by 9 bases, with 14 bases between. CDR3 sequence: CASSRQVFVEQFF. CDR3 DNA: TGTGCCAGCAGTCGACAGGTTTTTGTTGAGCAGTTCTTC.

The chain recombines TRBV9 with TRBJ2-1; D may be TRBD2 (5 bases). From germline, CDR1 is SGDLS and CDR2 YYNGEE. The CDR3 is 16 amino acids. V lost 4 bases, J lost 3 bases, and 17 bases lay in between. The CDR3 here is CASSSGLRVIYNEQFF. The CDR3 region has the DNA TGTGCCAGCAGCTCCGGACTCCGCGTAATCTACAATGAGCAGTTCTTC.

The J gene is TRBJ2-3, the V gene TRBV4-3, with 9 bases aligning to TRBD2. V lost 1 base to trimming and J lost 2 bases; unmatched junction nucleotides: 7. The CDR3 has 17 residues. The V gene's germline CDR1 is LGHNA and CDR2 YSLEER. The CDR3, as DNA: TGCGCCAGCAGCCAAGGGGGGACTAGCTTCATCACAGATACGCAGTATTTT. It translates to CASSQGGTSFITDTQYF.

This clone has only one observation. V and J are TRBV10-3 and TRBJ1-3; TRBD1 matches 10 bases. With 4 bases clipped from V and 8 bases from J, the junction kept 11 bases outside the gene matches. The CDR3 is made up of 16 amino acids. CDR1 and CDR2 (germline): ENHRY, SYGVKD. The CDR3 loop is CAISAGQGFTGDTIYF. The CDR3 region has the DNA TGTGCCATCAGTGCGGGACAGGGGTTTACCGGGGACACCATATATTTT.

This clone appeared a single time. The V call is TRBV12-3 or TRBV12-4, the J call TRBJ1-5; D gene ambiguous. The CDR3 sequence is 13 residues long. The V end lost 2 bases, the J end lost 4 bases, and 6 bases lay between the germline ends. CDR3 bases: TGTGCCAGCAGTTTATTGGCTAATCAGCCCCAGCATTTT. It codes for CASSLLANQPQHF.

The chain joins TRBV19 to TRBJ1-2; the match to TRBD1 covers 10 bases. The CDR3 is 14 residues long. The V and J ends lost 7 bases and 4 bases, in that order; junction bases with no gene match: 6. CDR1 LNHDA and CDR2 SQIVND come from the germline V gene (reference sequence). Here the CDR3 DNA reads TGTGCCAGTACCGGGACAGGGGTTTCCTATGGCTACACCTTC. Its protein is CASTGTGVSYGYTF.

The CDR3 bases are TGTGCCAGCAGCCAAGCACGGGGGACTAACTATGGCTACACCTTC. This encodes CASSQARGTNYGYTF. The genes are TRBV14 and TRBJ1-2, with D tentatively TRBD1 (5 bases). This CDR3 contains 15 residues. The germline gives CDR1 SGHDN, CDR2 FVKESK. V lost 1 base, J lost 0 bases, and 9 bases lay in between. The full variable domain, with the rest looked up from reference TRBV14 and TRBJ1-2, is EAGVTQFPSHSVIEKGQTVTLRCDPISGHDNLYWYRRVMGKEIKFLLHFVKESKQDESGMPNNRFLAERTGGTYSTLKVQPAELEDSGVYFCASSQARGTNYGYTFGSGTRLTVV.

The J gene is TRBJ2-5, the V gene TRBV5-1; 7 nucleotides align to TRBD2. CDR3 length: 14 amino acids. Germline V gene sequence: CDR1 SGHRS, CDR2 YFSETQ. V was clipped by 6 bases and J by 5 bases; unmatched bases: 10. DNA of the CDR3: TGCGCCAGCAATAGCGGGCCCCCCGAGGAGACCCAGTACTTC. It specifies CASNSGPPEETQYF.

V gene TRBV7-9 combines with J gene TRBJ1-2; a weak D match, TRBD1 (6 bases). Germline V lookup: CDR1 SEHNR, CDR2 FQNEAQ (reference sequence). With 1 base removed from V and 12 bases from J, the gap between germline ends came to 18 bases. The CDR3 extends over 14 amino acids. The CDR3 DNA sequence: TGTGCCAGCAGCTTAGGGACAGACCCCACTTTCGACACCTTC. Translating it yields CASSLGTDPTFDTF.

The V gene is TRBV7-9, the J gene TRBJ1-5; D gene unclear. The CDR3 runs 14 residues. CDR1 is SEHNR, CDR2 FQNEAQ, per germline (reference sequence). Trimming cost V 5 bases and J 3 bases, with 11 bases left between them. CDR3 region: CASSPLEYNQPQHF. The CDR3 nucleotides read TGTGCCAGCAGCCCCTTAGAGTACAATCAGCCCCAGCATTTT.

This clone was counted once. This chain connects TRBV28 to TRBJ1-2; no clear D. Trimming removed 5 bases at V and 4 bases at J, with 11 bases between. The CDR3 loop spans 13 amino acids. The germline gives CDR1 MDHEN, CDR2 SYDVKM. The CDR3 DNA reads TGTGCCAGCAGTGCGGACTTTTTCTATGGCTACACCTTC. Translation: CASSADFFYGYTF.

The chain couples TRBV3-1 (or the pseudogene TRBV3-2) to TRBJ2-7; a weak D match, TRBD1 (5 bases). The germline V and J ends were trimmed by 1 base and 4 bases, with 17 bases remaining between them. The germline V gene has CDR1 LGHDT and CDR2 YNNKEL (reference sequence). The CDR3 covers 16 residues. The CDR3 region has the DNA TGTGCCAGCAGCCAAGGGGGCCAGGGATTTAGGTACGAGCAGTACTTC. As protein: CASSQGGQGFRYEQYF.

This chain joins TRBV19 and TRBJ2-7, with 7 bases fitting TRBD2. This CDR3 comprises 12 residues. Germline V gene lookup returns CDR1 LNHDA and CDR2 SQIVND (reference sequence). J was trimmed by 9 bases and V by 5 bases; bases with no gene match: 7. Here the CDR3 DNA reads TGTGCCAGTAGTTTCCGGGGGGACTGGCAGTACTTC. It is translated as CASSFRGDWQYF.

J is TRBJ1-5 and V is TRBV7-2; D perhaps matches TRBD1 (5 bases). CDR3 length: 14 residues. The V and J ends lost 5 bases and 5 bases respectively, with 13 bases between them. Germline lookup yields CDR1 SGHTA and CDR2 FQGNSA. The CDR3 DNA follows: TGTGCCAGCAGCCTCGCGGGGGAGCATCAGCCCCAGCATTTT. Its translation is CASSLAGEHQPQHF.

The CDR3 bases are TGTGCCAGCAGCTCGACCATACAGGCAAATGAGCAGTTCTTC. Protein product: CASSSTIQANEQFF. The rearrangement joins TRBV7-3 to TRBJ2-1; weak D call: TRBD1 (5 bases). Per the germline V gene, CDR1 is SGHTA and CDR2 is FQGTGA. CDR3 size: 14 residues. V lost 4 bases to trimming and J lost 7 bases, with 14 bases between them.

About this clone itself: This CDR3 is also generated by other DNA sequences in the sample. This CDR3 is CASSPRDRVSGANVLTF. The CDR3 DNA is TGTGCCAGCTCACCTCGGGACAGGGTGTCTGGGGCCAACGTCCTGACTTTC. The chain links TRBV18 to TRBJ2-6, with 9 bases aligning to TRBD1. Trimming cost V 3 bases and J 1 base; bases outside gene matches: 4. The CDR3 consists of 17 residues. CDR1 KGHSH and CDR2 LQKENI come from the germline V gene.

V gene TRBV27 combines with J gene TRBJ2-7; 9 bases are a match to TRBD1. The junction had 10 bases not matched to a gene; V was cut back by 7 bases and J by 0 bases. The germline gives CDR1 MNHEY, CDR2 SMNVEV (reference sequence). The length of the CDR3 is 16 residues. The CDR3 is CASTLLGTGTSYEQYF. The CDR3 DNA is TGTGCCAGCACCTTACTAGGGACAGGGACCTCCTACGAGCAGTACTTC.

V usage is TRBV11-2 and J usage is TRBJ1-2; D unresolved. Per germline, CDR1 SGHAT and CDR2 FQNNGV. The CDR3 consists of 14 residues. Between the trimmed V and J ends, which lost 0 bases and 4 bases, there was a span of 9 bases. The CDR3 bases are TGTGCCAGCAGCTTAGATACCGCAGGCTATGGCTACACCTTC. Its protein product is CASSLDTAGYGYTF.

This clone was detected once. The chain joins TRBV7-2 to TRBJ2-3; 8 bases fit TRBD2. The CDR3 has 14 amino acids. The V gene end was trimmed by 7 bases and the J gene end by 4 bases; junction bases not matched to a gene: 7. CDR1 is SGHTA and CDR2 is FQGNSA in the germline V gene. The DNA for the CDR3 is TGTGCCAGCAACCAACTAGCGGAATCAGATACGCAGTATTTT. Protein product: CASNQLAESDTQYF.

The chain carries TRBV9 and TRBJ2-2; 12 positions match TRBD2. V lost 0 bases and J lost 4; bases outside the gene matches: 7. The CDR3 spans 18 residues. Germline values: CDR1 SGDLS, CDR2 YYNGEE. This CDR3 is CASSVGLAGGLRTGELFF. The CDR3 DNA follows: TGTGCCAGCAGCGTAGGGCTAGCGGGAGGGTTGCGCACCGGGGAGCTGTTTTTT. The whole variable domain, remainder taken from reference TRBV9 and TRBJ2-2, is DSGVTQTPKHLITATGQRVTLRCSPRSGDLSVYWYQQSLDQGLQFLIQYYNGEERAKGNILERFSAQQFPDLHSELNLSSLELGDSALYFCASSVGLAGGLRTGELFFGEGSRLTVL.

The genes are TRBV7-6 and TRBJ2-7; 7 nucleotides align to TRBD1. Germline loops: CDR1 SGHVS, CDR2 FNYEAQ. V was pared by 5 bases and J by 2 bases, with 6 bases of the junction left unmatched. The CDR3 loop spans 14 amino acids. This CDR3 reads CASSLRDRTYEQYF. The CDR3 DNA is TGTGCCAGCAGCCTCCGGGACAGAACCTACGAGCAGTACTTC.